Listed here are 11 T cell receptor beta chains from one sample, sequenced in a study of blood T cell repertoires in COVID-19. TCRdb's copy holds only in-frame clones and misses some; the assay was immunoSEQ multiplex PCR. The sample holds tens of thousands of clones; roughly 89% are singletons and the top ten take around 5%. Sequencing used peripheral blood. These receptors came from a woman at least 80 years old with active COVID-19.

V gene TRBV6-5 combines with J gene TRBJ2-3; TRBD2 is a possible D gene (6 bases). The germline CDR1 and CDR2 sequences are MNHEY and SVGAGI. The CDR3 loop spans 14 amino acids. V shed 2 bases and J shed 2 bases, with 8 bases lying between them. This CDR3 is CASSYPGLTDTQYF. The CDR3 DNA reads TGTGCCAGCAGTTACCCGGGACTCACAGATACGCAGTATTTT.

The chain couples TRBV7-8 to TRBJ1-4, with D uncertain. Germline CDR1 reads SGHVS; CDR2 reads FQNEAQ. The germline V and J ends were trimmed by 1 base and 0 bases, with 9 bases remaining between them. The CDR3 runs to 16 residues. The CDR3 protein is CASSLVPGATNEKLFF. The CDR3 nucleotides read TGTGCCAGCAGCTTAGTCCCAGGCGCAACTAATGAAAAACTGTTTTTT. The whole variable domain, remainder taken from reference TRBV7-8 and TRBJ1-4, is GAGVSQSPRYKVAKRGQDVALRCDPISGHVSLFWYQQALGQGPEFLTYFQNEAQLDKSGLPSDRFFAERPEGSVSTLKIQRTQQEDSAVYLCASSLVPGATNEKLFFGSGTQLSVL.

The CDR3 DNA reads as TGTGCCAGCAGTCCCAACCGAGGACTAGCGCAAGGGAACGAGCAGTACTTC. Its protein product is CASSPNRGLAQGNEQYF. The chain employs TRBV27 and TRBJ2-7, with 9 bases that match TRBD2. CDR1 is MNHEY, CDR2 SMNVEV, per germline (reference sequence). The CDR3 has 17 amino acids. The V gene end was trimmed by 5 bases and the J gene end by 5 bases; junction bases not matched to a gene: 16.

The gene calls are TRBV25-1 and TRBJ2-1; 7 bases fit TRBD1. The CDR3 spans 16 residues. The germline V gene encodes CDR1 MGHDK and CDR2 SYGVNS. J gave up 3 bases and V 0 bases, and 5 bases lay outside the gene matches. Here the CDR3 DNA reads TGTGCCAGCAGTGAATATTCGGGGACAGTCTACAATGAGCAGTTCTTC. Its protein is CASSEYSGTVYNEQFF. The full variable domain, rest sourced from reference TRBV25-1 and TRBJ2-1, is EADIYQTPRYLVIGTGKKITLECSQTMGHDKMYWYQQDPGMELHLIHYSYGVNSTEKGDLSSESTVSRIRTEHFPLTLESARPSHTSQYLCASSEYSGTVYNEQFFGPGTRLTVL.

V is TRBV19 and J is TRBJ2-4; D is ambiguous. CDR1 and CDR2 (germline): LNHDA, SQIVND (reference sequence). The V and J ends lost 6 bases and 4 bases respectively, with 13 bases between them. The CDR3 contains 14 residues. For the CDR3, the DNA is TGTGCCAGTAGAAGCGCAGAGATGAAAAACATTCAGTACTTC. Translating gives CASRSAEMKNIQYF.

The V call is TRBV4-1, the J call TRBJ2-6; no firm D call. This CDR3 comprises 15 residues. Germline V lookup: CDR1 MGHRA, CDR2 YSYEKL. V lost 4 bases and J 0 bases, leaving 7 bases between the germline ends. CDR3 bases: TGCGCCAGCAGCCTCCGGAGCTCTGGGGCCAACGTCCTGACTTTC. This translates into CASSLRSSGANVLTF.

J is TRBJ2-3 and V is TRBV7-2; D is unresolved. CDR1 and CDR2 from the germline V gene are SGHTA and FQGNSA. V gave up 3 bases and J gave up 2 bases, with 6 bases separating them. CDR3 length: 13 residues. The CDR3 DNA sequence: TGTGCCAGCAGCTTCAGACTCACAGATACGCAGTATTTT. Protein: CASSFRLTDTQYF.

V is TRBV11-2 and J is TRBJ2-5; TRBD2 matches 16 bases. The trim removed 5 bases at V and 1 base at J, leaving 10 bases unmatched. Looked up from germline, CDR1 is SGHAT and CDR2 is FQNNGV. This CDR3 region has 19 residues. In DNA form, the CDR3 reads TGTGCCAGCAGCCCGGGACTAGCGGGAGGGCGTATCTTCCAAGAGACCCAGTACTTC. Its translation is CASSPGLAGGRIFQETQYF.

CDR3: CASSLARTVDQPQHF. The CDR3 DNA reads as TGTGCCAGCAGCTTGGCCCGGACAGTTGATCAGCCCCAGCATTTT. This chain uses TRBV5-5 with TRBJ1-5; a weak D match, TRBD1 (6 bases). This CDR3 has 15 residues. Trimming removed 0 bases from V and 5 bases from J, with 12 bases in between. Germline assignment: CDR1 SGHKS and CDR2 YYEKEE (reference sequence).

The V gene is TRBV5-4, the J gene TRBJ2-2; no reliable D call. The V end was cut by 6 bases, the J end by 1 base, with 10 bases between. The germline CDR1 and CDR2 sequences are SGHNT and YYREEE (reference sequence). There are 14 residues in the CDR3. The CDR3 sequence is CASTVTVNTGELFF. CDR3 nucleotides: TGTGCCAGCACCGTTACGGTGAACACCGGGGAGCTGTTTTTT.

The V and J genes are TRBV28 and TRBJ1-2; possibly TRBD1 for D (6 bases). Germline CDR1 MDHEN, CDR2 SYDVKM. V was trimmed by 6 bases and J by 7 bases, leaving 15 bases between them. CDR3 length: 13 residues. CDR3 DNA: TGTGCCAGCAGCTTAGCGGGGGCTGGTGGCTACACCTTC. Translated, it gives CASSLAGAGGYTF.